The entry below gives a single T cell receptor (beta chain) sequence along with its context. This sample was taken from a study of response to subunit inactivated influenza vaccine. The length of the CDR3 is 13 residues. CDR1 and CDR2 (germline): DFQATT, SNEGSKA (reference sequence). The junction had 7 bases not matched to a gene; V was cut back by 6 bases and J by 8 bases. TCRdb reanalysed the RT-PCR reads using MiXCR and keeps one entry per CDR3 protein. Found here are roughly 550,000 distinct CDR3 sequences, under 30% of them singletons; the top ten hold roughly 2.8%. These data also formed part of another study, on T cells expressing NK-cell markers. As that study records: Libraries used 5'RACE template switching adding universal primer site and UMIs. The authors derived TCR beta repertoires from sorted CD3+CD56+NKG2C+, CD3+CD56+NKG2C- and CD3+CD56-NKG2C+ T cells. Dominant NKG2C+ clonotypes in five or six donors made up roughly 1.0-7.0% of CD8+ T cells.

This sequence joins TRBV20-1 and TRBJ2-7; 13 positions agree with TRBD2. The source of this sequence is a man in his fifties or sixties who received an inactivated influenza vaccine. Specimen: CD4+ T cells sorted from PBMCs, collected 11 to 12 days after vaccination. The CDR3 DNA sequence: TGCAGTGCACCGGGACTAGCGGGATTCCAGCAGTACTTC. This encodes CSAPGLAGFQQYF.